Below, one T cell receptor beta chain is given with its context. This sample stems from a study of blood T cell repertoires in COVID-19. Looked up from germline, CDR1 is SQVTM and CDR2 is ANQGSEA. V lost 4 bases, J lost 2 bases, and 2 bases stayed unmatched. The CDR3 length is 13 residues. Study processing details: Reference gene primers were amplified, and this amplification served to estimate nucleated cell counts. Repertoires were generated with immunoSEQ multiplex PCR, while TCRdb's copy carries only in-frame clones and drops some. V and J calls and clone size are those listed in that table; D and trimming were worked out from the DNA. This sample has 150,000 to 160,000 clones, with about nine tenths found just once.

The genes are TRBV29-1 and TRBJ1-5; 7 bases are shared with TRBD1. Sequenced: peripheral blood. The TCR was taken from a woman between 70 and 85 years old with acute or convalescent COVID-19. The CDR3: CSVGQGGNQPQHF. CDR3 sequence (DNA): TGCAGCGTTGGGCAGGGGGGCAATCAGCCCCAGCATTTT.